This paragraph covers one T cell receptor (beta chain) sequence. No cognate antigen has been identified for it. The sample holds no much larger clone one base away, and base qualities are not on file. The CDR3 runs 13 amino acids, cysteine and phenylalanine included. The only DNA kept is the CDR3, 39 bases in frame from the first base. V loses 1 base of germline sequence and J loses 2 bases, and the interval between the two ends is 5 bases. The germline V gene provides CDR1 MNHEY and CDR2 SVGAGI. This sample stems from a study of beta chain features in type 1 diabetes (dated by TCRdb to 2017 to 2018). For the study in its entirety: No differences in mean age, gender distribution, total cell number or subset yield were found between patients and healthy donors. Regulatory and stem cell-like memory subsets were isolated from only 8 patients and roughly 8 healthy donors, whereas naive and central memory subsets came from all 30 or so donors. In the study, recently diagnosed type 1 diabetes patients and matched healthy donors were compared on the TCRB repertoires of their sorted circulating CD4+ T cell subsets. A total of roughly 100 million sorted cells were examined across all samples, and RNA yield correlated strongly with the number of cells per subset.

Study-wide conclusions, independent of this receptor: Sequencing cDNA rather than genomic DNA could over-represent highly expressing activated cells, although activation and CD3 levels did not differ between groups. Naive, central memory and regulatory TCRB repertoires appeared more similar among patients than among healthy donors. Because the HLA sub-analyses included only small numbers of individuals, any influence of HLA type on TCRB rearrangement was left unresolved. PCR might favor shorter templates, but patient and control samples were amplified and corrected together, so any skew would affect both groups equally. At VDJ recombination sites, patients with type 1 diabetes made fewer insertions and deleted more nucleotides, a pattern implying thymic rearrangement abnormalities. Type 1 diabetes patients showed a moderate but significant shortening of TCRB CDR3 length in all four CD4+ subsets.

A single peripheral blood draw of approximately 120 mL on average was collected from each donor into heparinised tubes. Using a panel that included CD45RO, CCR7, CD25, CD127, CD95 and CD27, naive, central memory, regulatory and stem cell-like memory CD4+ T cells were sorted on a BD FACSAria II. A purity above 98% was achieved for all sorted populations. PBMCs were isolated right away by Lymphoprep density gradient centrifugation and were stained directly, without culture. So that batch effects would be minimized, each experiment stained and sorted samples in pairs, pairing one healthy donor with one patient. The High Capacity cDNA Reverse Transcription Kit was used to reverse transcribe all of the isolated RNA, meaning that expressed TCRB transcripts were what got sequenced. Deep immunoSEQ sequencing was applied to naive, central memory and regulatory T cell samples, giving an average of approximately 4 million total reads per sample. Sorted cells were lysed in RLT buffer, and RNA was extracted using DNase-treated RNeasy Micro or Mini kits according to cell number. Each cell subset was processed on its own to prevent cross-contamination, while patient and healthy donor samples were processed together. TCRB sequences were amplified from cDNA with the immunoSEQ multiplex PCR, producing 87-bp fragments spanning the CDR3 region. Sequencing of the amplicons was performed on the Illumina HiSeq platform. The published analysis was carried out like this. PCR bias was computationally corrected using synthetic template baselines, reads within Hamming distance 2 were collapsed, and singletons that could not be merged were discarded. Reads were aligned to IMGT to assign V, D and J genes, CDR3 length, and insertions or deletions at six rearrangement sites. Within each subset, clonotype counts were normalized to sorted cell number, after which true diversity and Gini coefficients were computed with the tcR R package. Repertoire sharing was quantified using the overlap coefficient calculated on TCRB nucleotide sequences. Out-of-frame TCRB sequences from naive cells were analyzed to stand in for the pre-selection repertoire. The immuneACCESS repertoire file appears here via TCRdb, limited to in-frame rearrangements. These files lack a portion of the clones; in checked studies, under half of the deficit traces to unresolved V genes, and the cause of the others is not known. V and J calls and clone size are given by that table; D and trimming were obtained from the DNA. A total of 600,000 to 700,000 clones appear in this sample, roughly 13% of them only once. Around 0.022% of the sample is held by the ten biggest clonotypes.

The receptor chain draws on TRBV6-5 and TRBJ1-2, with no confidently assigned D gene. The clonotype comes from a young man with type 1 diabetes. The source material was naive CD4+ T cells from blood. Taken with the paper, the label for cell subset or site translates to: true naive CD4+ T cells. The CDR3 in this case is CASSYWGNYGYTF. In nucleotide form, the sequence is TGTGCCAGCAGTTACTGGGGAAACTATGGCTACACCTTC.